This passage covers 9 T cell receptor beta chains from one sample sequenced in a study of blood T cell repertoires in COVID-19. Method: immunoSEQ multiplex PCR; TCRdb's copy keeps in-frame clones and lacks some. The sample lists about 140,000 clones; approximately 89% were seen once. Sequenced: peripheral blood. The receptors stem from a human donor in a cohort sampled during active COVID-19.

The rearrangement joins TRBV7-6 to TRBJ2-7; possible D gene TRBD1, 6 bases. The CDR3 spans 13 residues. The V and J ends lost 5 bases and 6 bases respectively, with 14 bases between them. Germline CDR1 and CDR2: SGHVS and FNYEAQ. CDR3: CASSPRTEGEQYF. The CDR3 DNA reads as TGTGCCAGCAGCCCAAGGACAGAGGGCGAGCAGTACTTC.

The V and J genes are TRBV19 and TRBJ2-7; D not resolved. V lost 4 bases and J 1 base, leaving 14 bases between the germline ends. The CDR3 loop spans 15 amino acids. The germline V gene encodes CDR1 LNHDA and CDR2 SQIVND (reference sequence). CDR3 region: CASSTVHEVSYEQYF. The CDR3 DNA follows: TGTGCCAGTAGTACGGTCCACGAGGTTTCCTACGAGCAGTACTTC.

This clone was observed a single time. The chain recombines TRBV29-1 with TRBJ1-1; 7 bases agree with TRBD1. Germline CDR1 reads SQVTM; CDR2 reads ANQGSEA. The CDR3 covers 14 residues. Trimming removed 0 bases from V and 6 bases from J; junction bases left unmatched: 7. This CDR3 reads CSVEDRRGQPEAFF. The CDR3 DNA is TGCAGCGTTGAAGATAGACGGGGACAGCCTGAAGCTTTCTTT.

This rearrangement joins TRBV11-2 to TRBJ1-2; perhaps TRBD1 as D (5 bases). V shed 0 bases and J shed 4 bases, with 9 bases lying between them. Per the germline V gene, CDR1 is SGHAT and CDR2 is FQNNGV. CDR3 length: 14 amino acids. The chain's CDR3 is CASSLDRAVYGYTF. CDR3 sequence (DNA): TGTGCCAGCAGCTTAGACAGGGCTGTCTATGGCTACACCTTC.

With regard to this clone: The identical CDR3 is also encoded by other nucleotide sequences in the sample. V is TRBV12-3 or TRBV12-4 and J is TRBJ1-1; 7 bases are shared with TRBD1. The CDR3 has 13 amino acids. V gave up 5 bases and J gave up 1 base; unmatched junction bases: 1. The CDR3 DNA follows: TGTGCCAGCAGTCGACAGGGGAACACTGAAGCTTTCTTT. Amino acid sequence: CASSRQGNTEAFF.

The gene calls are TRBV5-1 and TRBJ2-3; a weak D match, TRBD1 (6 bases). There are 14 residues in the CDR3. Germline V gives CDR1 SGHRS, CDR2 YFSETQ. Trimming left V 3 bases short and J 4 bases short, with 12 bases between. CDR3 loop: CASSSQTGPDTQYF. CDR3 nucleotide sequence: TGCGCCAGCAGCTCGCAAACAGGGCCAGATACGCAGTATTTT.

The chain uses TRBV12-3 or TRBV12-4 and TRBJ2-7; D is perhaps TRBD2 (6 bases). The length of the CDR3 is 13 residues. The germline V and J ends were trimmed by 0 bases and 7 bases, with 10 bases remaining between them. CDR3 sequence: CASSLAGGPEQYF. Here the CDR3 DNA reads TGTGCCAGCAGTTTAGCGGGGGGTCCGGAGCAGTACTTC.

V and J are TRBV7-6 and TRBJ2-7; 11 nucleotides agree with TRBD1. V was clipped by 5 bases and J by 4 bases; unmatched bases: 10. CDR3 length equals 16 residues. In germline, CDR1 is SGHVS, CDR2 FNYEAQ. The CDR3 sequence: CASSPTWTGGIYEQYF. The CDR3 DNA is TGTGCCAGCAGCCCCACCTGGACAGGGGGCATTTACGAGCAGTACTTC. The variable domain in full, with the rest retrieved from reference TRBV7-6 and TRBJ2-7, is GAGVSQSPRYKVTKRGQDVALRCDPISGHVSLYWYRQALGQGPEFLTYFNYEAQQDKSGLPNDRFSAERPEGSISTLTIQRTEQRDSAMYRCASSPTWTGGIYEQYFGPGTRLTVT.

Note on this clone: The DNA is left out, because the CDR3 cannot be placed on it with certainty; the CDR3 is given as TCRdb lists it. V is TRBV9 and J is TRBJ1-1; the listed D gene, TRBD1, was not tested against the DNA. The CDR3 length is 13 residues, termini included. Germline loops: CDR1 SGDLS, CDR2 YYNGEE. The CDR3 sequence: CASSVVGIGTGYF.